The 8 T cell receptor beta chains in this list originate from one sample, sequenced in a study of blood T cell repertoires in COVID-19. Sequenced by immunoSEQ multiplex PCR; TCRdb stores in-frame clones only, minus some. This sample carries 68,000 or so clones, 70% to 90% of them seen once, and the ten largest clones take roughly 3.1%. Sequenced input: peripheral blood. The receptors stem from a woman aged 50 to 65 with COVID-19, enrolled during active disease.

The CDR3 sequence: CASSYTSGTYNEQFF. The CDR3 nucleotides are TGTGCCAGCAGTTATACTAGCGGGACCTACAATGAGCAGTTCTTC. The genes are TRBV6-5 and TRBJ2-1; 10 nucleotides line up with TRBD2. CDR1 is MNHEY and CDR2 is SVGAGI in the germline V gene. The CDR3 spans 15 residues. V shed 3 bases and J 2 bases; nucleotides not matched to a gene: 1.

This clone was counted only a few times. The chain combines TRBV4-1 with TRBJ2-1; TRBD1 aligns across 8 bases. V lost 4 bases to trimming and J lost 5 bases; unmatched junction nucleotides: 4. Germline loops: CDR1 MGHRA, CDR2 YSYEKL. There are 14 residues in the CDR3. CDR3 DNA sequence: TGCGCCAGCAGCCTCCGGGACAGGAACAATGAGCAGTTCTTC. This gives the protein CASSLRDRNNEQFF.

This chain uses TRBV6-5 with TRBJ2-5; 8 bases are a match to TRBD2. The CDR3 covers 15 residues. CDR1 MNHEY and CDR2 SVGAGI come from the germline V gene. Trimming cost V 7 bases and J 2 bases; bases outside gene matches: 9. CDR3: CASTPLAGVQETQYF. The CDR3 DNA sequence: TGTGCCAGCACCCCTCTAGCGGGTGTACAAGAGACCCAGTACTTC.

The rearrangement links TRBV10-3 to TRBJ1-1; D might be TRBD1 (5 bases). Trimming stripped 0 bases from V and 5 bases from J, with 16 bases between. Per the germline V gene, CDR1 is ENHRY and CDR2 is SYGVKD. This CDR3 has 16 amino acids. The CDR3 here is CAISESGAGPRTEAFF. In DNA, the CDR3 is TGTGCCATCAGTGAGTCAGGGGCAGGGCCGAGAACTGAAGCTTTCTTT.

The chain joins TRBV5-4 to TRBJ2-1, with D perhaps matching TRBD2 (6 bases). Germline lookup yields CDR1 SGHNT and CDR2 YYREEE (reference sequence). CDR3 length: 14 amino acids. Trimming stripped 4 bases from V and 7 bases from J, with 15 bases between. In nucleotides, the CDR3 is TGTGCCAGCAGCAGTAGCGGATACGTTAATGAGCAGTTCTTC. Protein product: CASSSSGYVNEQFF.

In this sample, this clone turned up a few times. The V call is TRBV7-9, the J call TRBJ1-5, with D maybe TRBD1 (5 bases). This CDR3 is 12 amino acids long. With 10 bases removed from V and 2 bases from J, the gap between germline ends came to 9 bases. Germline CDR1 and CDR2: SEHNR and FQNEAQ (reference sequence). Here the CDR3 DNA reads TGTGCCATATCGACAGGCAATCAGCCCCAGCATTTT. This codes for CAISTGNQPQHF.

This CDR3 is CASSLNALGQNYEQFF. DNA of the CDR3: TGTGCCAGCAGCTTAAACGCGCTGGGGCAAAATTATGAGCAGTTCTTC. This rearrangement joins TRBV11-3 to TRBJ2-1; possibly TRBD1 for D (5 bases). The CDR3 is 16 amino acids. Trimming removed 2 bases at V and 8 bases at J, with 19 bases between. Germline V lookup: CDR1 SGHNT, CDR2 YENEEA. The complete variable domain, with remaining parts taken from reference TRBV11-3 and TRBJ2-1, reads EAGVVQSPRYKIIEKKQPVAFWCNPISGHNTLYWYLQNLGQGPELLIRYENEEAVDDSQLPKDRFSAERLKGVDSTLKIQPAELGDSAVYLCASSLNALGQNYEQFFGPGTRLTVL.

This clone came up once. Here the CDR3 reads CAISDSGGVNEQFF. CDR3 bases: TGTGCCATCAGTGATTCAGGGGGTGTGAATGAGCAGTTCTTC. The chain couples TRBV10-3 to TRBJ2-1; TRBD1 agrees at 7 bases. The CDR3 is 14 amino acids. The ends lost 3 bases at V and 7 bases at J; junction bases unmatched: 6. Germline lookup yields CDR1 ENHRY and CDR2 SYGVKD.